The entry below gives a single TCR beta chain sequence along with its context. Germline CDR1 SGHDT, CDR2 YYEEEE. CDR3 length equals 14 residues. The trim removed 8 bases at V and 4 bases at J, leaving 10 bases unmatched. This entry is derived from a study of blood T cell repertoires in COVID-19. In the source study's methods: How many nucleated cells were present was estimated from reference gene primer amplification. The protocol was immunoSEQ multiplex PCR, while the TCRdb copy is restricted to in-frame clones and leaves out a portion. That table is the source of V, J and clone size, and D and trimming were worked out from the DNA. The repertoire includes 100,000 to 120,000 clones, approximately 70% of them detected once, and 1.5% to 2% sits in the top ten.

The sequencing sample was made of peripheral blood. This TCR was recovered from a woman aged 40 to 55 with acute or convalescent COVID-19. J is TRBJ2-7 and V is TRBV5-6; 9 bases fit TRBD1. CDR3 amino acids: CASNSGTGTYEQYF. In DNA form, the CDR3 reads TGTGCCAGTAACTCCGGGACAGGGACGTACGAGCAGTACTTC.